This is a list of T cell receptor beta chains from one sample in a study of cytomegalovirus exposure and HLA in healthy donors. TCRdb keeps only in-frame clones here, not all; method: immunoSEQ multiplex PCR. The data show fewer than 70,000 clones, approximately 90% seen once. Sequencing was carried out using PBMCs. These receptors came from a man younger than 35 in good health and CMV-seronegative. The CDR3 runs from the conserved cysteine through the conserved F or W. The D gene is left open where the match is weak. Not all rows give a size; the values are once, few, many and, for expanded clones, a class.

d_gene,v_gene,j_gene,abundance,CDR3nt,CDR3aa
.,TRBV7-9,TRBJ1-4,.,TGTGCCAGCAGCGGGACTGACGGAGCAACTAATGAAAAACTGTTTTTT,CASSGTDGATNEKLFF
TRBD2,TRBV5-1,TRBJ2-1,.,TGCGCCAGCAGCTTAGCGGGAGGCCGCTACAATGAGCAGTTCTTC,CASSLAGGRYNEQFF
TRBD1,TRBV10-3,TRBJ1-4,.,TGTGCCATCAGTCGGGGGACAGAGAATGAAAAACTGTTTTTT,CAISRGTENEKLFF
.,TRBV13,TRBJ2-3,.,TGTGCCAGCAGCTTAGGGTTGGGGCCCAGCACAGATACGCAGTATTTT,CASSLGLGPSTDTQYF
.,TRBV15,TRBJ2-2,.,TGTGCCACCAGCAAGGGGGACACCGGGGAGCTGTTTTTT,CATSKGDTGELFF
TRBD1,TRBV19,TRBJ1-1,.,TGTGCCACTGGGACAGGAGGGACTGAAGCTTTCTTT,CATGTGGTEAFF
.,TRBV11-2,TRBJ2-5,.,TGTGCCAGCAGCTTAGAGTCATTTGTAGAGACCCAGTACTTC,CASSLESFVETQYF
.,TRBV5-1,TRBJ2-7,.,TGCGCCAGCAGCTTGGCCCGGGGGACCTACGAGCAGTACTTC,CASSLARGTYEQYF
.,TRBV6-1,TRBJ2-6,.,TGTGCCAGCAGTGTGGCAGGGGGGACTGGGGCCAACGTCCTGACTTTC,CASSVAGGTGANVLTF
.,TRBV18,TRBJ2-7,.,TGTGCCAGCTCAGCTCAGACAGTCAACGAGCAGTACTTC,CASSAQTVNEQYF
TRBD2,TRBV4-1,TRBJ2-5,.,TGCGCCAGCAGCCAAGGGGGCGGGAGGTACCAAGAGACCCAGTACTTC,CASSQGGGRYQETQYF
.,TRBV5-6,TRBJ1-5,.,TGTGCCAGCAGCAGAGTGTCAAGCGCAGGGGATCAGCCCCAGCATTTT,CASSRVSSAGDQPQHF
.,TRBV6-4,TRBJ1-2,.,TGTGCCAGCAGTGACTCTAGAGGCCCCTATGGCTACACCTTC,CASSDSRGPYGYTF
TRBD2,TRBV30,TRBJ2-3,.,TGTGCCTGGAACTCGGTATTGGGGAGCGGGAGTCGGGCAGATACGCAGTATTTT,CAWNSVLGSGSRADTQYF
.,TRBV7-2,TRBJ2-1,.,TGTGCCAGCGGACTGACTAGGCTCACTGAGCAGTTCTTC,CASGLTRLTEQFF
TRBD1,TRBV23-1,TRBJ2-2,few,TGCGCCAGCAGTCGACCCGGGACAGGGAAAAGAAACACCGGGGAGCTGTTTTTT,CASSRPGTGKRNTGELFF
.,TRBV29-1,TRBJ1-1,.,TGCAGCGGTGGGGACGGGGGGCTCGGCACTGAAGCTTTCTTT,CSGGDGGLGTEAFF
.,TRBV5-1,TRBJ1-3,.,TGCGCCAGCAGCTCCCGTGAGTCAAACTCTGGAAACACCATATATTTT,CASSSRESNSGNTIYF
TRBD1,TRBV9,TRBJ2-5,.,TGTGCCAGCAGCGCCGGGACAGTCCAAGAGACCCAGTACTTC,CASSAGTVQETQYF
.,TRBV11-2,TRBJ2-3,.,TGTGCCAGCAGCTTAGATGTGACAAACGCTAGCACAGATACGCAGTATTTT,CASSLDVTNASTDTQYF
TRBD1,TRBV28,TRBJ1-1,.,TGTGCCAGCAGCTCGGACAGGGGTTACACTGAAGCTTTCTTT,CASSSDRGYTEAFF
TRBD2,TRBV6-6,TRBJ2-5,.,TGTGCCAGCAAGCTGTCGGGAGGGTACATCCAAGAGACCCAGTACTTC,CASKLSGGYIQETQYF
.,TRBV28,TRBJ2-5,.,TGTGCCAGCAGTTTTCTCCGGGGGGCTTACCAAGAGACCCAGTACTTC,CASSFLRGAYQETQYF
TRBD2,TRBV7-9,TRBJ2-3,.,TGTGCCAGCAGCTTATCAACGGCGGGAGACACAGATACGCAGTATTTT,CASSLSTAGDTDTQYF
.,TRBV7-9,TRBJ2-3,.,TGTGCCAGCAGTTTAACATGGGAGGGCACAGATACGCAGTATTTT,CASSLTWEGTDTQYF
.,TRBV6-1,TRBJ2-7,.,TGTGCCAGTACTCGAGGGTTAGGCTCCCACGAGCAGTACTTC,CASTRGLGSHEQYF
.,TRBV2,TRBJ2-6,.,TGTGCCAGCTTTGGGGGCCCTGGGGGCTCTGGGGCCAACGTCCTGACTTTC,CASFGGPGGSGANVLTF
TRBD1,TRBV28,TRBJ2-7,.,TGTGCCAGCAGTTTTGGCAGGGGGCTGGGTTACGAGCAGTACTTC,CASSFGRGLGYEQYF
.,TRBV11-2,TRBJ2-2,.,TGTGCCAGCAGCTTAGTCCTAAGGAGAAAGGAGGCCGGGGAGCTGTTTTTT,CASSLVLRRKEAGELFF
.,TRBV28,TRBJ2-5,.,TGTGCCAGCAGTTTATCTCCGCGAGAGACCCAGTACTTC,CASSLSPRETQYF
.,TRBV29-1,TRBJ2-7,.,TGCAGCGTTTTACCCGCGACAGGACCCTACGAGCAGTACTTC,CSVLPATGPYEQYF
.,TRBV4-2,TRBJ1-1,.,TGTGCCAGCAGCCAAGGTGGGGCGAACACTGAAGCTTTCTTT,CASSQGGANTEAFF
.,TRBV21-1,TRBJ2-2,.,TGTGCCAGCAGCACCCCGGGACTAGCGGAAGCAATCGCGAACACCGGGGAGCTGTTTTTT,CASSTPGLAEAIANTGELFF
.,TRBV7-2,TRBJ2-1,.,TGTGCCAGCAGCTTGCTAAATGAGCAGTTCTTC,CASSLLNEQFF
TRBD2,TRBV13,TRBJ2-7,once,TGTGCCAGCAGGGATAGCGGGAGAATTATAGGCGAGCAGTACTTC,CASRDSGRIIGEQYF
TRBD2,TRBV7-9,TRBJ2-1,.,TGTGCCAGCAGCGCTAGCCGGATGACTAGCGGGAGGAGGTACAATGAGCAGTTCTTC,CASSASRMTSGRRYNEQFF
.,TRBV18,TRBJ1-2,once,TGTGCCAGCTCCCAGCAGGGGAACGGCTACACCTTC,CASSQQGNGYTF
.,TRBV28,TRBJ1-2,.,TGTGCCAGCAGTCTCAACTACTATGGCTACACCTTC,CASSLNYYGYTF
TRBD1,TRBV5-1,TRBJ2-5,.,TGCGCCAGCAGCTTGGGACAGGGGACACAGTACTTC,CASSLGQGTQYF
.,TRBV9,TRBJ1-2,.,TGTGCCAGCAGCGGGCAACGTTATGGCTACACCTTC,CASSGQRYGYTF
.,TRBV20-1,TRBJ1-1,.,TGCAGTGCTCATAGAAACACTGAAGCTTTCTTT,CSAHRNTEAFF
TRBD1,TRBV7-2,TRBJ1-2,.,TGTGCCAGCAGCCTTACCGGGACAGGGCTCCTCTATGGCTACACCTTC,CASSLTGTGLLYGYTF